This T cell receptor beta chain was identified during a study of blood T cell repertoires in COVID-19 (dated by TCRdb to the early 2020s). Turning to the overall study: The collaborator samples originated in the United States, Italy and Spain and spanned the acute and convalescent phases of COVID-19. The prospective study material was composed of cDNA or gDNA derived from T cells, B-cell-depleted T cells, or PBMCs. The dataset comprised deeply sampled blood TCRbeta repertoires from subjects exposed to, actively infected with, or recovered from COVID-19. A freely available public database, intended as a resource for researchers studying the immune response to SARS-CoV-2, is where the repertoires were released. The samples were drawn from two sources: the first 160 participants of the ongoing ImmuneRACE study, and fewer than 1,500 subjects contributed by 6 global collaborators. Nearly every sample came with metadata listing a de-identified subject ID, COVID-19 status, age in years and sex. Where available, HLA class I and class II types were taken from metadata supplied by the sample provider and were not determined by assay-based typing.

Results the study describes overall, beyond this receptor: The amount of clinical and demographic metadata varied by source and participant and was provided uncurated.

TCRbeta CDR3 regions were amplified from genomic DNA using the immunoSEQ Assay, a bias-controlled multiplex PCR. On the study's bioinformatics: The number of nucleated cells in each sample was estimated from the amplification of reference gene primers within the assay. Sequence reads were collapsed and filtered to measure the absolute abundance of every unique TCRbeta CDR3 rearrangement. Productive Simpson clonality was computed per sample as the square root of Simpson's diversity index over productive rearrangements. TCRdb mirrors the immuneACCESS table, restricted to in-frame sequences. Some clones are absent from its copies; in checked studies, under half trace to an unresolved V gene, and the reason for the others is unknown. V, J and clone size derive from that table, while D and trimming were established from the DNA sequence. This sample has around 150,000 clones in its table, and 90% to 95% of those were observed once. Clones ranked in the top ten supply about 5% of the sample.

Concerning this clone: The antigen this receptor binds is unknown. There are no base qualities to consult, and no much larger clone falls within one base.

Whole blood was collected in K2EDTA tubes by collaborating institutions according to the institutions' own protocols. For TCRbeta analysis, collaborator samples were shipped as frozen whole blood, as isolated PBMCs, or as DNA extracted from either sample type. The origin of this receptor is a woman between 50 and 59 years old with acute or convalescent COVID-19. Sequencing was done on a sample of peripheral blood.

The nucleotide sequence reads TGTGCCAGCAGCCAGCGGCTATCCCCCTACGAGCAGTACTTC. It translates as CASSQRLSPYEQYF. The sequence joins TRBV14 to TRBJ2-7, with the identity of the D gene unclear. CDR1 and CDR2 are drawn from the germline V gene: SGHDN, FVKESK. The junction shows trimming of 3 bases on V and 2 bases on J, plus 11 bases between the germline ends. Including cysteine and phenylalanine, the CDR3 has 14 amino acids. CDR3 DNA is the only sequence kept; it has 42 bases, read in frame from the first base.